This T cell receptor (beta chain) derives from a study of human T cells and chemical hapten exposure. Study details: Patch testing was performed with 0.01% DPC on the upper back, with reading at 6 days. Small pooled library volume differences chiefly drove per-sample TCR yield variation.

General observations from the study: Significantly greater numbers of large CDR3 similarity clusters came from expanded TCRs than from controls.

Time point in this sample: pre-sensitization, week 0. The treatment here: therapeutic diphenylcyclopropenone sensitization with weekly scalp DPC. Individual cDNA molecules (in the library) carried attached unique molecular identifiers. TCRdb used MiXCR to reprocess the RACE reads, holding one entry per CDR3 protein. Of tens of thousands of distinct CDR3 sequences listed, about 6.7% are singletons. Germline-derived CDR1 and CDR2 are MNHEY and SVGAGI. CDR3 size: 14 residues. V dropped 6 bases and J dropped 4; count of bases not matched to a gene: 6. This clonotype has just a few counts. The antigen is undetermined.

The source was whole blood, collected in connection with sensitization to the hapten diphenylcyclopropenone (DPC). The chain has TRBV6-5 and TRBJ2-7; 10 nucleotides align to TRBD1. This sequence was found in a woman aged 25-40 years with alopecia areata. Some clones in this sample may be carry-over from other donors' samples. CDR3 sequence (DNA): TGTGCCAGCAGCCGGACAGGGGGGGCGTACGAGCAGTACTTC. It translates to CASSRTGGAYEQYF.